One sample yielded the 12 T cell receptor beta chains listed below, sequenced in a study of blood T cell repertoires in COVID-19. TCRdb keeps only in-frame clones here, not all; method: immunoSEQ multiplex PCR. The sample holds roughly 140,000 clones, 75% to 90% seen once. The sequenced material came from peripheral blood. These receptors originate from a woman aged 55-75 years with active COVID-19.

The rearrangement joins TRBV7-3 to TRBJ2-1, with 7 bases aligning to TRBD2. The CDR3 runs to 16 residues. Germline trimming cut 2 bases from V and 1 base from J; bases unmatched to any gene: 5. Germline CDR1 is SGHTA and CDR2 is FQGTGA. The CDR3 DNA reads as TGTGCCAGCAGCTTATTCGGTAGCGGGTCCTACAATGAGCAGTTCTTC. Its protein product is CASSLFGSGSYNEQFF.

The chain links TRBV28 to TRBJ2-7; D remains unclear. Germline-derived CDR1 and CDR2 are MDHEN and SYDVKM. Trimming shortened V by 5 bases and J by 0 bases, and 14 bases separated the two germline ends. This CDR3 is built from 15 residues. The DNA for the CDR3 is TGTGCCAGCAGTGTCTACCCGGTTGCCTCCTACGAGCAGTACTTC. Protein sequence: CASSVYPVASYEQYF.

This sequence joins TRBV13 and TRBJ2-1; perhaps TRBD2 as D (6 bases). The CDR3 spans 16 residues. V lost 2 bases and J lost 4, with 15 bases in between. CDR1 and CDR2 from the germline V gene are PRHDT and FYEKMQ (reference sequence). CDR3 coding DNA: TGTGCCAGCAGCTTATGGGGGACTCAAGGATACAATGAGCAGTTCTTC. This sequence encodes CASSLWGTQGYNEQFF.

V usage is TRBV7-8 and J usage is TRBJ1-5, with a weak D call TRBD1 (6 bases). This CDR3 is 17 amino acids long. The V end lost 1 base, the J end lost 2 bases, and 15 bases lay between the germline ends. The germline V gene encodes CDR1 SGHVS and CDR2 FQNEAQ. CDR3 nucleotide sequence: TGTGCCAGCAGCTTAGAAGCCGGGACAATCGGCAATCAGCCCCAGCATTTT. Residues: CASSLEAGTIGNQPQHF.

The V call is TRBV7-9, the J call TRBJ2-5; 8 nucleotides align to TRBD2. Germline V gene lookup returns CDR1 SEHNR and CDR2 FQNEAQ (reference sequence). The CDR3 extends over 13 amino acids. With V trimmed by 5 bases and J by 5 bases, 4 bases remained unmatched. CDR3 bases: TGTGCCAGCAGCCCCGGGAGGGAGGAGACCCAGTACTTC. Amino acid sequence: CASSPGREETQYF.

This chain links TRBV19 with TRBJ2-7; 8 positions agree with TRBD2. The V gene's germline CDR1 is LNHDA and CDR2 SQIVND (reference sequence). The length of the CDR3 is 14 residues. Germline trimming cut 5 bases from V and 6 bases from J; bases unmatched to any gene: 9. CDR3 in DNA: TGTGCCAGTAGTCGGCTAGCGGGCTTATCCGAGCAGTACTTC. The encoded protein is CASSRLAGLSEQYF.

This chain connects TRBV6-2 or TRBV6-3 to TRBJ1-4; D might be TRBD1 (6 bases). The germline gives CDR1 MNHEY, CDR2 SVGEGT. Trimming left V 4 bases short and J 3 bases short, with 12 bases between. CDR3 size: 15 residues. CDR3 bases: TGTGCCAGCAGTTCAACAGGGAAGGCTAATGAAAAACTGTTTTTT. Translated: CASSSTGKANEKLFF.

This clone was detected only a few times. The chain couples TRBV19 to TRBJ2-1, with 7 bases aligning to TRBD2. Looked up from germline, CDR1 is LNHDA and CDR2 is SQIVND (reference sequence). J gave up 8 bases and V 4 bases, and 14 bases lay outside the gene matches. This CDR3 has 16 amino acids. The CDR3 region is CASSNIARGSNYEQFF. CDR3 sequence (DNA): TGTGCCAGTAGTAATATAGCCCGCGGGAGTAACTATGAGCAGTTCTTC.

The genes are TRBV27 and TRBJ1-6; no firm D call. CDR3 size: 14 residues. Germline V gene data show CDR1 as MNHEY and CDR2 as SMNVEV (reference sequence). The germline V and J ends were trimmed by 5 bases and 8 bases, with 13 bases remaining between them. The CDR3 bases are TGTGCCAGCAGTCCCCGACGCGGAGATTCACCCCTCCACTTT. Its translation: CASSPRRGDSPLHF.

The chain couples TRBV9 to TRBJ1-1; a weak D match, TRBD1 (5 bases). V was pared by 7 bases and J by 4 bases, with 14 bases between. The germline CDR1 and CDR2 sequences are SGDLS and YYNGEE. CDR3 length: 13 residues. The CDR3 reads CASGNSGGTEAFF. The CDR3 bases are TGTGCCAGCGGAAACTCGGGGGGCACTGAAGCTTTCTTT.

This clone appeared once. The chain joins TRBV27 to TRBJ2-6, with D uncertain. V was trimmed by 4 bases and J by 1 base, leaving 5 bases between them. CDR1 is MNHEY and CDR2 is SMNVEV in the germline V gene (reference sequence). The CDR3 loop spans 14 amino acids. Here the CDR3 DNA reads TGTGCCAGCAGTTCCTATTCTGGGGCCAACGTCCTGACTTTC. It translates to CASSSYSGANVLTF.

This chain uses TRBV5-6 with TRBJ2-3; weak D call: TRBD2 (5 bases). CDR1 is SGHDT and CDR2 is YYEEEE in the germline V gene. CDR3 length: 14 amino acids. V gave up 0 bases and J gave up 3 bases, with 8 bases separating them. The DNA of the CDR3 is TGTGCCAGCAGCTTGGGGCTAGCTACAGATACGCAGTATTTT. This codes for CASSLGLATDTQYF.